Listed below are T cell receptor beta chains from one sample, sequenced in a study of cytomegalovirus exposure and HLA in healthy donors. Method: immunoSEQ multiplex PCR; TCRdb's copy keeps in-frame clones and lacks some. The data show 150,000 to 200,000 clones, around 68% seen once. Input material: PBMCs. These receptors were obtained from a woman in her 40s in good health and CMV-seropositive. CDR3s include the opening cysteine and the closing phenylalanine or tryptophan. Each record gives: V gene, J gene, D gene, clone size, CDR3 protein, CDR3 DNA. D genes are given only for firm matches. Clone size is given for some rows only: seen once, a few or many times, or a class if the clone is expanded.

V gene: TRBV18; J gene: TRBJ2-7; D gene: .; clone size: .; CDR3 protein: CASSPSEGRYEQYF; CDR3 DNA: TGTGCCAGCTCACCATCCGAGGGCCGCTACGAGCAGTACTTC
V gene: TRBV5-6; J gene: TRBJ1-1; D gene: .; clone size: .; CDR3 protein: CASSLRTEAFF; CDR3 DNA: TGTGCCAGCAGCTTGCGCACTGAAGCTTTCTTT
V gene: TRBV4-3; J gene: TRBJ1-2; D gene: .; clone size: .; CDR3 protein: CASSQDVGGNYGYTF; CDR3 DNA: TGCGCCAGCAGCCAAGATGTGGGGGGGAACTATGGCTACACCTTC
V gene: TRBV27; J gene: TRBJ1-6; D gene: .; clone size: .; CDR3 protein: CASRVQGMISPLHF; CDR3 DNA: TGTGCCAGCAGGGTACAGGGAATGATTTCACCCCTCCACTTT
V gene: TRBV2; J gene: TRBJ2-2; D gene: TRBD1; clone size: once; CDR3 protein: CASSDKGAGTGELFF; CDR3 DNA: TGTGCCAGCAGTGACAAGGGGGCCGGCACCGGGGAGCTGTTTTTT
V gene: TRBV10-3; J gene: TRBJ1-2; D gene: .; clone size: .; CDR3 protein: CAISAPSQRSSGGYTF; CDR3 DNA: TGTGCCATCAGTGCACCCTCACAGAGATCCTCGGGAGGCTACACCTTC
V gene: TRBV5-1; J gene: TRBJ2-1; D gene: TRBD2; clone size: .; CDR3 protein: CASSWGTSAEQFF; CDR3 DNA: TGCGCCAGCAGCTGGGGGACTAGCGCCGAGCAGTTCTTC
V gene: TRBV28; J gene: TRBJ2-1; D gene: .; clone size: .; CDR3 protein: CASSLRRLEQFF; CDR3 DNA: TGTGCCAGCAGTTTACGGAGGCTTGAGCAGTTCTTC
V gene: TRBV28; J gene: TRBJ1-2; D gene: .; clone size: .; CDR3 protein: CASSLGGDRNGYTF; CDR3 DNA: TGTGCCAGCAGTTTGGGAGGGGATCGTAATGGCTACACCTTC
V gene: TRBV11-2; J gene: TRBJ1-4; D gene: .; clone size: .; CDR3 protein: CASSLSGGQVEKLFF; CDR3 DNA: TGTGCCAGCAGCTTATCCGGGGGGCAGGTCGAAAAACTGTTTTTT
V gene: TRBV5-1; J gene: TRBJ2-2; D gene: TRBD1; clone size: .; CDR3 protein: CASSWDRVNTGELFF; CDR3 DNA: TGCGCCAGCAGCTGGGACAGGGTAAACACCGGGGAGCTGTTTTTT
V gene: TRBV7-2; J gene: TRBJ2-5; D gene: .; clone size: few; CDR3 protein: CASSLVVETQYF; CDR3 DNA: TGTGCCAGCAGCTTAGTCGTAGAGACCCAGTACTTC
V gene: TRBV9; J gene: TRBJ1-1; D gene: .; clone size: .; CDR3 protein: CASSSVTEAFF; CDR3 DNA: TGTGCCAGCAGTTCGGTGACTGAAGCTTTCTTT
V gene: TRBV7-9; J gene: TRBJ2-5; D gene: .; clone size: few; CDR3 protein: CASSLLQETQYF; CDR3 DNA: TGTGCCAGCAGCTTACTGCAAGAGACCCAGTACTTC
V gene: TRBV5-1; J gene: TRBJ2-7; D gene: TRBD1; clone size: .; CDR3 protein: CASKPGTGVAEQYF; CDR3 DNA: TGCGCCAGCAAACCCGGGACAGGGGTAGCCGAGCAGTACTTC
V gene: TRBV6-4; J gene: TRBJ2-1; D gene: TRBD2; clone size: .; CDR3 protein: CASSGTSGDYNEQFF; CDR3 DNA: TGTGCCAGCAGTGGGACTAGCGGGGATTACAATGAGCAGTTCTTC
V gene: TRBV7-9; J gene: TRBJ2-1; D gene: TRBD1; clone size: .; CDR3 protein: CASRRTGEGGYNEQFF; CDR3 DNA: TGTGCCAGCAGGCGGACAGGGGAAGGGGGCTACAATGAGCAGTTCTTC
V gene: TRBV7-9; J gene: TRBJ2-5; D gene: .; clone size: .; CDR3 protein: CASSLVSSAETQYF; CDR3 DNA: TGTGCCAGCAGCTTAGTCTCTAGCGCAGAGACCCAGTACTTC
V gene: TRBV7-8; J gene: TRBJ2-3; D gene: TRBD1; clone size: once; CDR3 protein: CASSPRDRVTGTQYF; CDR3 DNA: TGTGCCAGCAGCCCCCGGGACAGGGTCACGGGTACGCAGTATTTT
V gene: TRBV7-3; J gene: TRBJ2-3; D gene: .; clone size: .; CDR3 protein: CASSPGGTDTQYF; CDR3 DNA: TGTGCCAGCAGCCCGGGGGGCACAGATACGCAGTATTTT
V gene: TRBV5-1; J gene: TRBJ2-7; D gene: TRBD1; clone size: .; CDR3 protein: CASSVGTGVEQYF; CDR3 DNA: TGCGCCAGCAGCGTCGGGACAGGGGTCGAGCAGTACTTC
V gene: TRBV5-1; J gene: TRBJ2-5; D gene: TRBD2; clone size: few; CDR3 protein: CASSQGLAGGQETQYF; CDR3 DNA: TGCGCCAGCAGCCAAGGACTAGCGGGGGGGCAAGAGACCCAGTACTTC
V gene: TRBV5-1; J gene: TRBJ2-6; D gene: TRBD1; clone size: .; CDR3 protein: CASSHRDRDSGANVLTF; CDR3 DNA: TGCGCCAGCAGCCACCGGGACAGGGACTCTGGGGCCAACGTCCTGACTTTC
V gene: TRBV4-1; J gene: TRBJ1-2; D gene: TRBD1; clone size: .; CDR3 protein: CASSAGQGNYGYPF; CDR3 DNA: TGCGCCAGCAGCGCAGGACAGGGAAACTATGGCTACCCCTTC
V gene: TRBV7-2; J gene: TRBJ2-1; D gene: .; clone size: few; CDR3 protein: CASSLDSSRHNEQFF; CDR3 DNA: TGTGCCAGCAGCTTAGACAGTAGTAGGCACAATGAGCAGTTCTTC
V gene: TRBV7-2; J gene: TRBJ2-3; D gene: .; clone size: .; CDR3 protein: CASSQSGYGTDTQYF; CDR3 DNA: TGTGCCAGCAGCCAGTCGGGGTACGGAACAGATACGCAGTATTTT
V gene: TRBV15; J gene: TRBJ1-1; D gene: TRBD1; clone size: .; CDR3 protein: CATSGDRGSREAFF; CDR3 DNA: TGTGCCACCAGCGGGGACAGGGGCAGTCGCGAAGCTTTCTTT
V gene: TRBV28; J gene: TRBJ2-5; D gene: TRBD1; clone size: .; CDR3 protein: CASSTGQGVGEQYF; CDR3 DNA: TGTGCCAGCAGTACGGGACAGGGGGTAGGTGAGCAGTACTTC
V gene: TRBV4-1; J gene: TRBJ2-5; D gene: TRBD2; clone size: .; CDR3 protein: CASSQVSSGSETQYF; CDR3 DNA: TGCGCCAGCAGCCAAGTATCTAGCGGGAGTGAGACCCAGTACTTC
V gene: TRBV20-1; J gene: TRBJ1-5; D gene: .; clone size: .; CDR3 protein: CSAILGAAQHF; CDR3 DNA: TGCAGTGCAATCCTAGGGGCCGCCCAGCATTTT
V gene: TRBV27; J gene: TRBJ1-2; D gene: .; clone size: .; CDR3 protein: CASSLLNGHGYPF; CDR3 DNA: TGTGCCAGCAGTTTATTAAACGGACATGGCTACCCCTTC